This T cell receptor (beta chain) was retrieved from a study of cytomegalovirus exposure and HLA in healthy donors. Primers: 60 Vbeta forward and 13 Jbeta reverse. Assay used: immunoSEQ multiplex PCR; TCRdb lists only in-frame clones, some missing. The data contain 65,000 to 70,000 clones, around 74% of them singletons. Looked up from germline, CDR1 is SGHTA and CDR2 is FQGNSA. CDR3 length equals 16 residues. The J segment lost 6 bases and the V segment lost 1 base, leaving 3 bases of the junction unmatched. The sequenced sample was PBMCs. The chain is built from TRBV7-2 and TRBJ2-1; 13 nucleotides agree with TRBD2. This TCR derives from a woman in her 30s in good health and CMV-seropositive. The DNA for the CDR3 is TGTGCCAGCAGCTTAGAAGGGACTAGCGGGATCAATGAGCAGTTCTTC. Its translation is CASSLEGTSGINEQFF.